These 22 T cell receptor beta chains were sequenced from one sample in a study of Graves' ophthalmopathy and Graves' hyperthyroidism. Amplification of TCR beta CDR3 regions used RNA transcripts. HTBI primers were employed in first-round RT-PCR, then a second-round multiplex PCR followed. TCRdb reanalysed the multiplex PCR reads using MiXCR and keeps one entry per CDR3 protein. This table has around 660,000 distinct CDR3 sequences, 35% to 50% appearing once. Sequenced: peripheral blood. All receptors derive from an adult man with Graves' ophthalmopathy.

This clonotype was seen many times. The V gene is TRBV10-3, the J gene TRBJ2-5; 11 bases match TRBD2. With V trimmed by 0 bases and J by 2 bases, 14 bases remained unmatched. Germline CDR1 is ENHRY and CDR2 is SYGVKD. The CDR3 is 20 amino acids. CDR3 in amino acids: CAISESSGLAVTLGQETQYF. The CDR3 DNA reads as TGTGCCATCAGTGAGTCGTCGGGACTAGCGGTTACATTGGGGCAAGAGACCCAGTACTTC.

This clonotype was seen many times. The genes are TRBV24-1 and TRBJ2-7; D may match TRBD1 or TRBD2 (5 bases each). CDR3 length equals 14 residues. Per the germline V gene, CDR1 is KGHDR and CDR2 is SFDVKD. V lost 8 bases, J lost 0 bases, and 13 bases lay in between. The chain's CDR3 is CATIPGRNSYEQYF. DNA for the CDR3: TGTGCCACCATCCCGGGACGGAACTCCTACGAGCAGTACTTC.

Of note for this clonotype: The junction departs from germline at one end; a sequencing error may be responsible. The gene calls are TRBV2 and TRBJ1-1; the D is unclear. CDR3 length: 12 residues. From germline, CDR1 is SNHLY and CDR2 FYNNEI. The CDR3 reads CAGSARATEAFF. DNA of the CDR3: TGTGCCGGCAGTGCCAGAGCCACTGAAGCCTTCTTT. Together with reference TRBV2 and TRBJ1-1, the CDR3 gives the full variable domain: EPEVTQTPSHQVTQMGQEVILRCVPISNHLYFYWYRQILGQKVEFLVSFYNNEISEKSEIFDDQFSVERPDGSNFTLKIRSTKLEDSAMYFCAGSARATEAFFGQGTRLTVV.

Many counts were recorded for this clonotype. V gene TRBV19 combines with J gene TRBJ1-1; TRBD1 matches 10 bases. With V trimmed by 10 bases and J by 4 bases, 3 bases remained unmatched. The CDR3 loop spans 12 amino acids. The germline V gene encodes CDR1 LNHDA and CDR2 SQIVND (reference sequence). In nucleotides, the CDR3 is TGTGCCATCCGGACAGGGGGCACTGAAGCTTTCTTT. Its translation is CAIRTGGTEAFF.

Comments on this clonotype: Possible read error: a much larger clone is one base away. The rearrangement joins TRBV7-3 to TRBJ1-5; D unclear. Germline V gives CDR1 SGHTA, CDR2 FQGTGA. This CDR3 comprises 14 residues. This CDR3 reads CASSQAPMGQPQHF. Written as DNA, the CDR3 is TGCGCCAGCAGCCAAGCCCCGATGGGACAGCCCCAGCATTTT. The full variable domain, rest sourced from reference TRBV7-3 and TRBJ1-5, is GAGVSQTPSNKVTEKGKYVELRCDPISGHTALYWYRQSLGQGPEFLIYFQGTGAADDSGLPNDRFFAVRPEGSVSTLKIQRTERGDSAVYLCASSQAPMGQPQHFGDGTRLSIL.

This clonotype was recorded many times. The chain is built from TRBV7-6 and TRBJ2-7; weak D call: TRBD2 (5 bases). The CDR3 consists of 13 residues. CDR1 and CDR2 (germline): SGHVS, FNYEAQ. V was pared by 3 bases and J by 2 bases, with 8 bases between. CDR3 amino acids: CASSFGEPYEQYF. The CDR3 region has the DNA TGTGCCAGCAGCTTCGGGGAACCCTACGAGCAGTACTTC.

The chain employs TRBV11-1 and TRBJ1-1; TRBD1 matches at 8 bases. This CDR3 is built from 15 residues. The V gene's germline CDR1 is SGHAT and CDR2 FQDESV (reference sequence). Trimming took 5 bases from V and 6 from J; bases not matched to a gene: 11. CDR3 nucleotide sequence: TGTGCCAGCAGCCCCCTCAGGGGGCAGCGTCCTGAAGCTTTCTTT. Translating it yields CASSPLRGQRPEAFF.

This clonotype was seen once. A single base separates this from a much larger clone, so it may be a read error. The chain couples TRBV7-9 to TRBJ2-2; a possible D gene is TRBD2 (5 bases). The germline gives CDR1 SEHNR, CDR2 FQNEAQ (reference sequence). This CDR3 is built from 16 residues. CDR3 bases: TGTGCCATCAGCTTAGCTTCGGGGAAAGGCACCGGGGAGCTGTTTTTT. Amino acid sequence: CAISLASGKGTGELFF.

This clonotype was recorded at least ten times. The chain recombines TRBV7-3 with TRBJ1-3, with D uncertain. Germline loops: CDR1 SGHTA, CDR2 FQGTGA. This CDR3 comprises 15 residues. The V end lost 11 bases, the J end lost 0 bases, and 17 bases lay between the germline ends. The CDR3 DNA reads TGTGCCCGAACCCCACCTCTGCCCTCTGGAAACACCATATATTTT. Residues: CARTPPLPSGNTIYF.

This rearrangement joins TRBV10-3 to TRBJ2-6, with 12 positions matching TRBD1. The germline V gene has CDR1 ENHRY and CDR2 SYGVKD. Germline trimming cut 5 bases from V and 2 bases from J; bases unmatched to any gene: 7. The length of the CDR3 is 18 residues. The CDR3 region is CAISYSGTGGAGANVLTF. The CDR3 region has the DNA TGTGCCATCAGTTATTCCGGGACAGGGGGCGCTGGGGCCAACGTCCTGACTTTC.

This clonotype has just a few counts. The chain couples TRBV14 to TRBJ2-2; possible D gene TRBD1, 6 bases. The CDR3 length is 16 residues. Per the germline V gene, CDR1 is SGHDN and CDR2 is FVKESK. The ends were cut back, 4 bases at V and 5 bases at J, with 17 bases in the middle. The CDR3 loop reads CASSRHRDLRTGELFF. The CDR3 DNA reads TGTGCCAGCAGCCGGCACAGGGACCTGAGAACCGGGGAGCTGTTTTTT. Together with reference TRBV14 and TRBJ2-2, the CDR3 gives the full variable domain: EAGVTQFPSHSVIEKGQTVTLRCDPISGHDNLYWYRRVMGKEIKFLLHFVKESKQDESGMPNNRFLAERTGGTYSTLKVQPAELEDSGVYFCASSRHRDLRTGELFFGEGSRLTVL.

The chain has TRBV5-1 and TRBJ1-6; D not resolved. The CDR3 covers 15 residues. Germline V lookup: CDR1 SGHRS, CDR2 YFSETQ. V shed 4 bases and J shed 6 bases, with 14 bases lying between them. The DNA of the CDR3 is TGCGCCAGCAGCCAGGACGGCCAAGCTAATTCACCCCTCCACTTT. Translated: CASSQDGQANSPLHF.

To note about this clonotype: A read error is possible here, since a much larger clone lies one base away. The V and J genes are TRBV19 and TRBJ1-2; D might be TRBD1 (6 bases). V was shortened by 7 bases and J by 0 bases, with 12 bases between the two germline ends. The V gene's germline CDR1 is LNHDA and CDR2 SQIVND (reference sequence). The CDR3 has 14 amino acids. This chain's CDR3 is CASTPRGPNYGYTF. The DNA for the CDR3 is TGTGCCAGTACCCCACGGGGGCCTAACTATGGCTACACCTTC.

This chain links TRBV29-1 with TRBJ2-7; perhaps D is TRBD1 or TRBD2 (6 bases each). Germline V gene lookup returns CDR1 SQVTM and CDR2 ANQGSEA. Trimming cost V 4 bases and J 7 bases, with 14 bases left between them. The CDR3 runs to 12 residues. CDR3 sequence reads: CSVGGAYNEQYF. DNA of the CDR3: TGCAGCGTTGGGGGGGCTTACAATGAGCAGTACTTC.

This chain uses TRBV11-1 with TRBJ1-2, with 7 bases aligning to TRBD1. The germline V gene has CDR1 SGHAT and CDR2 FQDESV (reference sequence). This CDR3 region has 15 residues. V lost 5 bases and J lost 9; bases outside the gene matches: 15. For the CDR3, the DNA is TGTGCCAGCAGCAGCCAAACCGGGACAGTATTTAGCTACACCTTC. Translated: CASSSQTGTVFSYTF. The full variable domain, with the rest looked up from reference TRBV11-1 and TRBJ1-2, is EAEVAQSPRYKITEKSQAVAFWCDPISGHATLYWYRQILGQGPELLVQFQDESVVDDSQLPKDRFSAERLKGVDSTLKIQPAELGDSAMYLCASSSQTGTVFSYTFGSGTRLTVV.

This clonotype was recorded many times. The CDR3 loop reads CASSLYSTGGETQYF. CDR3 sequence (DNA): TGTGCCAGTAGTTTATATAGCACAGGAGGAGAGACCCAGTACTTC. This chain connects TRBV19 to TRBJ2-5; D is possibly TRBD1 or TRBD2 (5 bases each). This CDR3 is 15 amino acids long. Germline CDR1 LNHDA, CDR2 SQIVND (reference sequence). Trimming removed 5 bases from V and 4 bases from J, with 17 bases in between.

This clonotype was detected many times. The genes are TRBV5-1 and TRBJ1-1; D gene ambiguous. CDR1 SGHRS and CDR2 YFSETQ come from the germline V gene. Between the trimmed V and J ends, which lost 2 bases and 0 bases, there was a span of 8 bases. The length of the CDR3 is 14 residues. The CDR3 here is CASSLDGMNTEAFF. In DNA form, the CDR3 reads TGCGCCAGCAGCTTAGACGGGATGAACACTGAAGCTTTCTTT.

Details on this clonotype: One junction end disagrees with the germline gene, perhaps due to a read error. V is TRBV7-9 and J is TRBJ2-7, with 10 bases identical to TRBD1. The CDR3 sequence is 14 residues long. CDR1 and CDR2 from the germline V gene are SEHNR and FQNEAQ (reference sequence). As DNA, the CDR3 is TGTGCTAGCAGTCTGGGACAGGGGAGTTACGGGCAGTACTTC. As protein: CASSLGQGSYGQYF.

This clonotype was recorded at least ten times. V and J are TRBV19 and TRBJ1-5, with a tentative D call TRBD1 (6 bases). Trimming took off 10 bases at V and 6 bases at J, with 25 bases between the two ends. Germline V gives CDR1 LNHDA, CDR2 SQIVND (reference sequence). This CDR3 region has 16 residues. CDR3 residues: CATSFVRTGLGQPQHF. In DNA, the CDR3 is TGTGCCACCTCCTTTGTGCGAACAGGGCTGGGTCAGCCCCAGCATTTT.

This clonotype was counted only a few times. The gene calls are TRBV19 and TRBJ1-5; TRBD1 matches 7 bases. The CDR3 loop spans 16 amino acids. Germline V lookup: CDR1 LNHDA, CDR2 SQIVND (reference sequence). V lost 3 bases, J lost 5 bases, and 10 bases stayed unmatched. The CDR3 here is CASSMTHRGTDQPQHF. The DNA of the CDR3 is TGTGCCAGTAGTATGACTCACAGGGGCACCGATCAGCCCCAGCATTTT. Supplemented by reference TRBV19 and TRBJ1-5, the full variable domain reads DGGITQSPKYLFRKEGQNVTLSCEQNLNHDAMYWYRQDPGQGLRLIYYSQIVNDFQKGDIAEGYSVSREKKESFPLTVTSAQKNPTAFYLCASSMTHRGTDQPQHFGDGTRLSIL.

The chain combines TRBV7-8 with TRBJ1-2; 7 positions agree with TRBD1. Germline CDR1 and CDR2: SGHVS and FQNEAQ. This CDR3 comprises 12 residues. With 4 bases clipped from V and 13 bases from J, the junction kept 9 bases outside the gene matches. The CDR3 coding sequence is TGTGCCAGCAGCTCCAGACAGGGCGAGGGCACCTTC. The encoded protein is CASSSRQGEGTF.

On this clonotype: At one end, the junction sequence differs from germline, possibly due to a read error. V usage is TRBV7-7 and J usage is TRBJ2-7; 7 bases align to TRBD1. In germline, CDR1 is SSHAT, CDR2 FNYEAQ (reference sequence). This CDR3 has 13 amino acids. This chain's CDR3 is CASSTDRENEQYF. In nucleotides, the CDR3 is TGTGCTAGCAGCACCGACAGGGAAAATGAGCAGTACTTC.